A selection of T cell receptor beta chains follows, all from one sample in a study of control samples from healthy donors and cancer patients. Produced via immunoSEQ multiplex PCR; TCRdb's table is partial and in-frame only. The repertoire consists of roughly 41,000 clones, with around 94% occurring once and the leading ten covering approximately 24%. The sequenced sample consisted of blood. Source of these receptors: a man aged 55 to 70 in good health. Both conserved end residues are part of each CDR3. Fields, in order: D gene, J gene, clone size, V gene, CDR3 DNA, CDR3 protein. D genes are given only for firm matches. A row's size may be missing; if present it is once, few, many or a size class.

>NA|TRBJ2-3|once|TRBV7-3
TGTGCCAGCAGCTTAACGTTCCAAGGACATACGCAGTATTTT
CASSLTFQGHTQYF
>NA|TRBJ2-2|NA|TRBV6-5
TGTGCCAGCAGATCGGTGGGAGCGAACACCGGGGAGCTGTTTTTT
CASRSVGANTGELFF
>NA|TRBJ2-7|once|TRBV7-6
TGTGCCAGCAGCAAAGGGGACGAGCAGTACTTC
CASSKGDEQYF
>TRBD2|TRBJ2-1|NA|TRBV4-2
TGTGCCAGCAGCCAAGAACTAGCGGGAGTAGTCAATGAGCAGTTCTTC
CASSQELAGVVNEQFF
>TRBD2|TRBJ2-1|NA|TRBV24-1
TGTGCCACCGGGACTAGCGGCGAGCAGTTCTTC
CATGTSGEQFF
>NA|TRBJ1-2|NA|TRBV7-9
TGTGCCAGCATCTTGGGGTCTGCTAACTATGGCTACACCTTC
CASILGSANYGYTF
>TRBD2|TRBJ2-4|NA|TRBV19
TGTGCCAGTAGTATGATTCTAGCGGGAGGAACCAAAAACATTCAGTACTTC
CASSMILAGGTKNIQYF
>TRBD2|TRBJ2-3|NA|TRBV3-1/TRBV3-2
TGTGCCAGCAGAGTAACTAGCGACGGCACAGATACGCAGTATTTT
CASRVTSDGTDTQYF
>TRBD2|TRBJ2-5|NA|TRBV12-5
TGTGCTAGTGCTTCCGCGACTAGCGGGATGACGGAGACCCAGTACTTC
CASASATSGMTETQYF
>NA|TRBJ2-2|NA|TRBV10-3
TGTGCCTCCCGGGGCACCGGGGAGCTGTTTTTT
CASRGTGELFF
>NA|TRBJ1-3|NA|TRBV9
TGTGCCAGCAGCGTAGGGGGTCCTGAAAACACCATATATTTT
CASSVGGPENTIYF
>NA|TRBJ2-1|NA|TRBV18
TGTGCCAGCTCACCAGGCTCACAGGCCTATGAGCAGTTCTTC
CASSPGSQAYEQFF
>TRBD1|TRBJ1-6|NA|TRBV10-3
TGTGCCATCAGTGAGTCAACAGGGGTTAATTCACCCCTCCACTTT
CAISESTGVNSPLHF
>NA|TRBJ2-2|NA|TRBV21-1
TGTGCCAGCGGCGCCATCGGGGACAGGGGATTCCCCTGGGGGACCGGGGAGCTGTTTTTT
CASGAIGDRGFPWGTGELFF